These 24 T cell receptor beta chains were all obtained from the same sample, sequenced in a study of cytomegalovirus exposure and HLA in healthy donors. TCRdb keeps only in-frame clones here, not all; method: immunoSEQ multiplex PCR. The top ten clones hold around 1.2% of a sample with roughly 250,000 clones, approximately 83% of them seen once. Sequencing input: PBMCs. These receptors were taken from a woman aged 25 to 45 in good health and CMV-seropositive.

The chain carries TRBV7-6 and TRBJ2-1; D is ambiguous. The length of the CDR3 is 14 residues. V was shortened by 3 bases and J by 4 bases, with 10 bases between the two germline ends. The V gene's germline CDR1 is SGHVS and CDR2 FNYEAQ. As DNA, the CDR3 is TGTGCCAGCAGCTTGAAAGGAGAGTACAATGAGCAGTTCTTC. This gives the protein CASSLKGEYNEQFF.

The chain carries TRBV5-1 and TRBJ2-3; D is unclear. V lost 4 bases and J lost 0, with 15 bases in between. The CDR3 loop spans 16 amino acids. The V gene's germline CDR1 is SGHRS and CDR2 YFSETQ. The CDR3 region is CASSTTVLISTDTQYF. The CDR3 DNA reads as TGCGCCAGCAGCACCACGGTTCTGATTAGCACAGATACGCAGTATTTT.

The V and J genes are TRBV5-8 and TRBJ1-4; perhaps TRBD1 as D (6 bases). Trimming took off 4 bases at V and 6 bases at J, with 13 bases between the two ends. The germline V gene encodes CDR1 SGHTS and CDR2 YDEGEE. This CDR3 spans 14 amino acids. The CDR3 protein is CASSLDRPHEKLFF. The CDR3 coding sequence is TGTGCCAGCAGCCTGGACAGACCTCATGAAAAACTGTTTTTT.

The chain is built from TRBV15 and TRBJ2-3; 8 bases are a match to TRBD1. J gave up 3 bases and V 3 bases, and 5 bases lay outside the gene matches. CDR1 is LNHNV, CDR2 YYDKDF, per germline (reference sequence). The CDR3 length is 15 residues. CDR3 DNA sequence: TGTGCCACCAGCAGGAGGACAGGGTGGACAGATACGCAGTATTTT. The encoded protein is CATSRRTGWTDTQYF.

CDR3 loop: CAKDRGQGTNYGYTF. CDR3 sequence (DNA): TGTGCCAAAGACCGGGGACAGGGTACTAACTATGGCTACACCTTC. The chain couples TRBV30 to TRBJ1-2; 9 bases are shared with TRBD1. Germline CDR1 is GTSNPN and CDR2 is SVGIG (reference sequence). V lost 8 bases and J lost 0; bases outside the gene matches: 10. This CDR3 has 15 amino acids.

The V and J genes are TRBV7-9 and TRBJ2-7; the match to TRBD1 covers 7 bases. V lost 8 bases to trimming and J lost 2 bases; unmatched junction nucleotides: 6. Germline V CDR1 and CDR2: SEHNR, FQNEAQ (reference sequence). This CDR3 is 13 amino acids long. CDR3 in amino acids: CASSPGQPYEQYF. The CDR3 coding sequence is TGTGCCAGCTCCCCGGGACAGCCCTACGAGCAGTACTTC. The full variable domain, its missing parts supplied by reference TRBV7-9 and TRBJ2-7, is DTGVSQNPRHKITKRGQNVTFRCDPISEHNRLYWYRQTLGQGPEFLTYFQNEAQLEKSRLLSDRFSAERPKGSFSTLEIQRTEQGDSAMYLCASSPGQPYEQYFGPGTRLTVT.

In DNA, the CDR3 is TGCGCCAGCAGGGACAGGGTAGATGAAGCTTTCTTT. As protein: CASRDRVDEAFF. V is TRBV5-1 and J is TRBJ1-1, with 8 positions matching TRBD1. Trimming removed 5 bases from V and 7 bases from J; junction bases left unmatched: 4. Per the germline V gene, CDR1 is SGHRS and CDR2 is YFSETQ. The CDR3 has 12 amino acids.

V gene TRBV4-2 combines with J gene TRBJ1-5; no clear D gene. Germline V gene data show CDR1 as LGHNA and CDR2 as YNFKEQ. CDR3 length: 18 residues. V shed 0 bases and J shed 3 bases, with 18 bases lying between them. The CDR3 DNA is TGTGCCAGCAGCCAAGAGCAGTCCTCCGCTAGTTCCAATCAGCCCCAGCATTTT. Its protein is CASSQEQSSASSNQPQHF.

This clone was recorded once. The V call is TRBV4-1, the J call TRBJ1-3, with TRBD1 identical over 7 bases. V gave up 0 bases and J gave up 2 bases; unmatched junction bases: 10. CDR3 length: 18 residues. Germline-derived CDR1 and CDR2 are MGHRA and YSYEKL. This CDR3 is CASSQERVQGGPGNTIYF. CDR3 nucleotides: TGCGCCAGCAGCCAAGAACGGGTCCAGGGGGGACCTGGAAACACCATATATTTT.

This sequence joins TRBV7-6 and TRBJ2-5, with unresolved D. With 1 base removed from V and 4 bases from J, the gap between germline ends came to 7 bases. Germline V CDR1 and CDR2: SGHVS, FNYEAQ. This CDR3 is 13 amino acids long. DNA of the CDR3: TGTGCCAGCAGCTTAGTTAATGTAGAGACCCAGTACTTC. It yields the protein CASSLVNVETQYF.

CDR3: CASRREGDFVTIYF. The CDR3, as DNA: TGTGCCAGCAGGAGAGAAGGGGACTTTGTGACCATATATTTT. V gene TRBV25-1 combines with J gene TRBJ1-3, with a weak D call TRBD1 (5 bases). Per germline, CDR1 MGHDK and CDR2 SYGVNS. CDR3 length: 14 amino acids. The germline V and J ends were trimmed by 6 bases and 10 bases, with 19 bases remaining between them.

The J gene is TRBJ2-7, the V gene TRBV29-1; 10 bases are a match to TRBD2. After removal of 4 bases from V and 3 bases from J, the junction contained 3 bases not matched to a gene. There are 13 residues in the CDR3. Per the germline V gene, CDR1 is SQVTM and CDR2 is ANQGSEA. DNA of the CDR3: TGCAGCGTTGTAACTAGCGGGATCTACGAGCAGTACTTC. It encodes CSVVTSGIYEQYF.

V usage is TRBV27 and J usage is TRBJ1-5; no clear D. The V gene lost 8 bases and the J gene lost 8 bases, with 4 bases spanning the gap. The CDR3 sequence is 9 residues long. The germline gives CDR1 MNHEY, CDR2 SMNVEV (reference sequence). The CDR3: CASLKPQHF. CDR3 nucleotides: TGTGCCAGCCTTAAGCCCCAGCATTTT.

The rearrangement joins TRBV15 to TRBJ2-7; weak D call: TRBD1 (5 bases). Trimming removed 0 bases from V and 5 bases from J, with 29 bases in between. In germline, CDR1 is LNHNV, CDR2 YYDKDF (reference sequence). The CDR3 is 20 residues long. CDR3 residues: CATSRDLGRVYSTKADEQYF. The CDR3 bases are TGTGCCACCAGCAGAGATTTGGGCAGGGTTTACTCAACAAAGGCGGACGAGCAGTACTTC.

The rearrangement joins TRBV27 to TRBJ1-4, with D maybe TRBD1 (6 bases). The germline gives CDR1 MNHEY, CDR2 SMNVEV (reference sequence). CDR3 size: 11 residues. The V end was cut by 3 bases, the J end by 11 bases, with 7 bases between. This CDR3 reads CASSLRGKLFF. The CDR3 bases are TGTGCCAGCAGTTTGAGGGGGAAACTGTTTTTT.

This chain joins TRBV7-9 and TRBJ2-3, with 8 bases that match TRBD1. Losses at the gene ends were 3 bases for V and 4 bases for J; bases not matched to a gene: 6. Germline V CDR1 and CDR2: SEHNR, FQNEAQ (reference sequence). The CDR3 has 15 residues. CDR3 in amino acids: CASSFGQGWADTQYF. CDR3 coding DNA: TGTGCCAGCAGCTTTGGACAGGGATGGGCAGATACGCAGTATTTT.

This clone was seen only once. The chain combines TRBV29-1 with TRBJ2-7, with 7 bases fitting TRBD1. This CDR3 is built from 12 residues. Unmatched junction bases numbered 6, after V lost 7 bases and J lost 3 bases. The V gene's germline CDR1 is SQVTM and CDR2 ANQGSEA. In DNA form, the CDR3 reads TGCAGCGGAGGGGACAGTCGCTACGAGCAGTACTTC. Its protein product is CSGGDSRYEQYF.

The chain links TRBV9 to TRBJ1-5, with 8 bases that match TRBD1. Trimming at V came to 4 bases and at J to 1 base, leaving 7 bases not matched to a gene. CDR1 is SGDLS, CDR2 YYNGEE, per germline. The CDR3 has 16 residues. The CDR3: CASSRGQGESNQPQHF. Written as DNA, the CDR3 is TGTGCCAGCAGCCGCGGACAGGGTGAAAGCAATCAGCCCCAGCATTTT.

The chain links TRBV4-1 to TRBJ1-2, with TRBD1 matching 8 bases. Germline V gene sequence: CDR1 MGHRA, CDR2 YSYEKL. The CDR3 consists of 18 residues. V shed 4 bases, J shed 1 base, and the junction held 14 bases outside the gene matches. The chain's CDR3 is CASSRLWVGQAINYGYTF. As DNA, the CDR3 is TGCGCCAGCAGCCGCCTCTGGGTGGGACAGGCGATTAACTATGGCTACACCTTC.

The table lists this clone with a few counts. This chain joins TRBV7-2 and TRBJ2-3; no definite D call. V gave up 4 bases and J gave up 4 bases, with 9 bases separating them. From germline, CDR1 is SGHTA and CDR2 FQGNSA. The CDR3 covers 13 residues. CDR3 nucleotide sequence: TGTGCCAGCAGCTCTTCCTCCCCAGATACGCAGTATTTT. Translation gives CASSSSSPDTQYF.

V and J are TRBV14 and TRBJ2-7, with 9 bases matching TRBD2. The CDR3 covers 15 residues. The junction had 13 bases not matched to a gene; V was cut back by 4 bases and J by 9 bases. Germline CDR1 reads SGHDN; CDR2 reads FVKESK. CDR3 amino acids: CASSPSRASGAGQYF. CDR3 nucleotide sequence: TGTGCCAGCAGCCCCTCCCGGGCTAGCGGGGCCGGGCAGTACTTC.

V and J are TRBV28 and TRBJ1-2, with 12 bases aligning to TRBD1. CDR1 MDHEN and CDR2 SYDVKM come from the germline V gene. The CDR3 length is 17 residues. V lost 5 bases and J lost 4; bases outside the gene matches: 11. CDR3 region: CASSPPGTGGASYGYTF. CDR3 in DNA: TGTGCCAGCAGTCCACCCGGGACAGGGGGCGCCTCCTATGGCTACACCTTC.

The sample holds a few counts of this clone. V usage is TRBV25-1 and J usage is TRBJ1-2; 11 nucleotides align to TRBD1. Per germline, CDR1 MGHDK and CDR2 SYGVNS. V trimming: 2 bases; J trimming: 4 bases; junction bases outside the gene matches: 6. This CDR3 is built from 16 residues. The CDR3 reads CASSEPGQGDLYGYTF. In DNA form, the CDR3 reads TGTGCCAGCAGTGAACCGGGACAGGGGGATCTCTATGGCTACACCTTC.

The chain joins TRBV27 to TRBJ2-3; D may be TRBD2 (6 bases). The V gene's germline CDR1 is MNHEY and CDR2 SMNVEV (reference sequence). The V end was cut by 7 bases, the J end by 1 base, with 9 bases between. The CDR3 loop spans 13 amino acids. The CDR3 nucleotides read TGTGCCAGCACCCCGGGAGGCACAGATACGCAGTATTTT. This sequence encodes CASTPGGTDTQYF.